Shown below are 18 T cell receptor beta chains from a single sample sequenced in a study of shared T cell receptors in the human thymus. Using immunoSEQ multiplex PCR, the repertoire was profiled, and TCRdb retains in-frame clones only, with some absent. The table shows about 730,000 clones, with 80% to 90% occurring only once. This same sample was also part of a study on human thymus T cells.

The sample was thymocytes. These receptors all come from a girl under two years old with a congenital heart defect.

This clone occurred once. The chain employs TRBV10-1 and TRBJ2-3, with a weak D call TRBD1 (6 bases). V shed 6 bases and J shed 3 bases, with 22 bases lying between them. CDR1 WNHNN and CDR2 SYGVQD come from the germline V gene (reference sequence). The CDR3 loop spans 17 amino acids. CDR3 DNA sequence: TGCGCCAGCAGCCTGGACAGCCAAGCCAAGGGTACAGATACGCAGTATTTT. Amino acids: CASSLDSQAKGTDTQYF.

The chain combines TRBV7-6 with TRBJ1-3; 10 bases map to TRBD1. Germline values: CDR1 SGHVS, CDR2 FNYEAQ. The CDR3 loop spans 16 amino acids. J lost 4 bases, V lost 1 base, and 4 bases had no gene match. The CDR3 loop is CASSLERTGGGNTIYF. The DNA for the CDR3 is TGTGCCAGCAGCTTAGAGCGGACAGGGGGGGGAAACACCATATATTTT.

The CDR3 region has the DNA TGCGCCAGCAGCGGATTAGGGACTAGCGGGGGGAATGAGCAGTTCTTC. Amino acids: CASSGLGTSGGNEQFF. The chain uses TRBV5-1 and TRBJ2-1; 15 nucleotides align to TRBD2. The V and J ends lost 4 bases and 7 bases, in that order; junction bases with no gene match: 6. The germline V gene has CDR1 SGHRS and CDR2 YFSETQ. The CDR3 is 16 residues long.

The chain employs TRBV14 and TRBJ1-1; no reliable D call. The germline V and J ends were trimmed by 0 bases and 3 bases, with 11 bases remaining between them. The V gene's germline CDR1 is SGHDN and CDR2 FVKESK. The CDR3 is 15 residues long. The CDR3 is CASSQETGIDTEAFF. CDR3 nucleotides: TGTGCCAGCAGCCAAGAGACGGGAATCGACACTGAAGCTTTCTTT.

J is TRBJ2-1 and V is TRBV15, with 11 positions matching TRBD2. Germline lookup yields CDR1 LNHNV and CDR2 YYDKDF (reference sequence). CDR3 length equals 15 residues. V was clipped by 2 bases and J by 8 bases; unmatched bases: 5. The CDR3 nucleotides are TGTGCCACCAGCAGACTAGCGGGGGGCGGGGATGAGCAGTTCTTC. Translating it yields CATSRLAGGGDEQFF.

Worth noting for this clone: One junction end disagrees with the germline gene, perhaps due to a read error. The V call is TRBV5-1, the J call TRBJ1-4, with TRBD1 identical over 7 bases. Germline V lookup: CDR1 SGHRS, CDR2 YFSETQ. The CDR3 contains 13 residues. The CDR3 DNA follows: TGCGCCAGCAGCGAACGAACAGGGGCGGCTCTTTGGTTT. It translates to CASSERTGAALWF.

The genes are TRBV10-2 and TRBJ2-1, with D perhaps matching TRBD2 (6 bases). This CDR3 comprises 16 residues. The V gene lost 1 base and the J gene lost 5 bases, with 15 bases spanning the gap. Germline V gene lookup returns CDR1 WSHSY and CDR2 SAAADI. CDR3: CASSEYGRGTHNEQFF. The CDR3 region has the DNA TGCGCCAGCAGTGAGTATGGGCGGGGCACACACAATGAGCAGTTCTTC.

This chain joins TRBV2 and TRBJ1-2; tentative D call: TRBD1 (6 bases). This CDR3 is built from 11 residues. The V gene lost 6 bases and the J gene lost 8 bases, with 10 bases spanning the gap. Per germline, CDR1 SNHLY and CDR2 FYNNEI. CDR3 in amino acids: CASSTGSGYTF. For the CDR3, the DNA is TGTGCCAGCAGCACAGGGTCCGGCTACACCTTC.

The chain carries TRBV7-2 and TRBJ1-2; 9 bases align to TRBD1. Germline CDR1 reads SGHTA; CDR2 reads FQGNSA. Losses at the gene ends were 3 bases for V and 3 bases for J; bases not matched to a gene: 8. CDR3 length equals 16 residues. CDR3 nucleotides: TGTGCCAGCAGCTTCCCCAGGACAGGGGATTACTATGGCTACACCTTC. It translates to CASSFPRTGDYYGYTF.

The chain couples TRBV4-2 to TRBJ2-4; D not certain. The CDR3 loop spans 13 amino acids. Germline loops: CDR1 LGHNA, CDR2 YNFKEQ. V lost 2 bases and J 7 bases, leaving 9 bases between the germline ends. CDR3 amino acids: CASSQNPANIQYF. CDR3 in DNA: TGTGCCAGCAGCCAAAACCCAGCGAACATTCAGTACTTC.

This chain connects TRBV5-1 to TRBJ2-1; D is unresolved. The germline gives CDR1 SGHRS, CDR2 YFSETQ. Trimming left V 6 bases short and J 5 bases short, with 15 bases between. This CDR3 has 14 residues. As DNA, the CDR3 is TGCGCCAGCATCCCCCCCGGCAGGCACAATGAGCAGTTCTTC. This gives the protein CASIPPGRHNEQFF.

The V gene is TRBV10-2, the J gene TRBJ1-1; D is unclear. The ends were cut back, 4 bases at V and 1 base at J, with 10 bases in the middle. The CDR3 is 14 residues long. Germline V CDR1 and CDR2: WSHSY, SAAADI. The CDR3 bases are TGCGCCAGCAGTGCCCCTAACAGGAACACTGAAGCTTTCTTT. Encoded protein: CASSAPNRNTEAFF.

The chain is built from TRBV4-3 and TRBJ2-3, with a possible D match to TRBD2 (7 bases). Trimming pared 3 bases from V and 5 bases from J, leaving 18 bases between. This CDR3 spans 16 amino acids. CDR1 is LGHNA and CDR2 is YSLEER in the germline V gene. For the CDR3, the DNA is TGCGCCAGCAGCCACCGTCCGGGGGGCAGGGGAGATACGCAGTATTTT. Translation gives CASSHRPGGRGDTQYF.

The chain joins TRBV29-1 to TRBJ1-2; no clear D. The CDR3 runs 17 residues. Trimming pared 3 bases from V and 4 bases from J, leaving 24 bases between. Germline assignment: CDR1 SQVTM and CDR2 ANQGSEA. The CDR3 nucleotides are TGCAGCGTTGAGGGCTGGGTGTGGTCCCCCTATATCTATGGCTACACCTTC. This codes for CSVEGWVWSPYIYGYTF.

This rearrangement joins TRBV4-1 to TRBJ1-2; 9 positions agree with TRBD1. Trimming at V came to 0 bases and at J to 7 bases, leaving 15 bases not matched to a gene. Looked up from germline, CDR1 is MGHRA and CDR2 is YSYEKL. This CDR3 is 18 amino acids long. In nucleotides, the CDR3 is TGCGCCAGCAGCCAAGAGAGGTATACAGGGGGCGAGTACTGTGGCTACACCTTC. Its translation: CASSQERYTGGEYCGYTF.

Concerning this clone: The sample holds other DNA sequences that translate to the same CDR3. The CDR3: CASSQGQGGNQPQHF. The CDR3 DNA follows: TGTGCCAGCAGTCAAGGACAGGGTGGCAATCAGCCCCAGCATTTT. This chain joins TRBV6-1 and TRBJ1-5, with 8 bases that match TRBD1. The germline gives CDR1 MNHNS, CDR2 SASEGT. The CDR3 has 15 amino acids. With V trimmed by 5 bases and J by 2 bases, 5 bases remained unmatched.

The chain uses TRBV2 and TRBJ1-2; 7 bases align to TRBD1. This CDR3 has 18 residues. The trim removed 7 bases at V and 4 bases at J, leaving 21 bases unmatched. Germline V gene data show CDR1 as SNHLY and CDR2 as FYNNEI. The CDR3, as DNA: TGTGCCAGCATAGAGGGGCGAATTCGGGACAGTATCCCCTATGGCTACACCTTC. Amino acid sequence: CASIEGRIRDSIPYGYTF.

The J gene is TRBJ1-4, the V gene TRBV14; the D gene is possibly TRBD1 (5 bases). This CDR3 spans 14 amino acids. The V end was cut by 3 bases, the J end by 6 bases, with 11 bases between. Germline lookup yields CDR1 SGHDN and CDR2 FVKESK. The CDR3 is CASSHQGGDEKLFF. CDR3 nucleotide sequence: TGTGCCAGCAGCCACCAGGGAGGGGATGAAAAACTGTTTTTT.